One sample yielded the 24 T cell receptor beta chains listed below, sequenced in a study of Ad26.COV2.S vaccination and SARS-CoV-2 variants. This sample's treatment: some 20 received Ad26.COV2.S at low or high dose, single or two shots; 5 received placebo; per-sample allocation not given. After the first vaccine or placebo injection, samples were drawn on day 63. Sequencing used immunoSEQ multiplex PCR; TCRdb keeps in-frame clones, though not all of them. Here the sample spans about 350,000 clones, 88% being singletons. This specimen consisted of peripheral blood, obtained in a trial of Ad26.COV2.S vaccine versus placebo. These receptors were collected from a person aged 18 to 59 who received the Ad26.COV2.S COVID-19 vaccine or a placebo.

In regard to this clone: Other DNA sequences within the sample encode an identical CDR3. The chain couples TRBV7-9 to TRBJ2-3, with D hard to call. Germline V gene lookup returns CDR1 SEHNR and CDR2 FQNEAQ (reference sequence). V lost 4 bases and J lost 5, with 7 bases in between. The length of the CDR3 is 12 residues. The CDR3 loop reads CASSSPGDTQYF. The CDR3 nucleotides read TGTGCCAGCAGCTCCCCCGGAGATACGCAGTATTTT.

CDR3 in amino acids: CASSLTLLGNTIYF. CDR3 DNA sequence: TGTGCCAGCAGTTTGACACTTTTAGGAAACACCATATATTTT. The rearrangement links TRBV6-6 to TRBJ1-3; no clear D gene. The CDR3 is made up of 14 amino acids. Trimming pared 4 bases from V and 4 bases from J, leaving 11 bases between. The germline gives CDR1 MNHNY, CDR2 SVGAGI (reference sequence).

The chain uses TRBV5-1 and TRBJ2-5, with 11 bases that match TRBD1. This CDR3 has 15 amino acids. Trimming removed 2 bases from V and 2 bases from J; junction bases left unmatched: 2. CDR1 is SGHRS, CDR2 YFSETQ, per germline. The CDR3 sequence: CASSLGTGGQETQYF. The CDR3 bases are TGCGCCAGCAGCTTAGGGACAGGGGGGCAAGAGACCCAGTACTTC.

Many counts were recorded for this clone. V gene TRBV6-4 combines with J gene TRBJ2-2, with D hard to call. Germline lookup yields CDR1 MRHNA and CDR2 SNTAGT. The V end lost 0 bases, the J end lost 5 bases, and 7 bases lay between the germline ends. The CDR3 consists of 14 residues. CDR3 DNA sequence: TGTGCCAGCAGTGACTCGATGGGGACCGGGGAGCTGTTTTTT. Translated: CASSDSMGTGELFF.

This sequence joins TRBV5-4 and TRBJ2-3; 12 bases fit TRBD2. J gave up 0 bases and V 0 bases, and 8 bases lay outside the gene matches. This CDR3 has 19 amino acids. Germline-derived CDR1 and CDR2 are SGHNT and YYREEE (reference sequence). The CDR3 sequence is CASSLGASGRAISTDTQYF. The DNA for the CDR3 is TGTGCCAGCAGCTTGGGGGCTAGCGGGAGGGCTATTAGCACAGATACGCAGTATTTT.

The rearrangement links TRBV28 to TRBJ2-3; 8 positions match TRBD2. From germline, CDR1 is MDHEN and CDR2 SYDVKM. The CDR3 runs 14 residues. V was clipped by 5 bases and J by 0 bases; unmatched bases: 1. CDR3 loop: CASSTSGSTDTQYF. CDR3 nucleotide sequence: TGTGCCAGCAGTACTAGCGGTAGCACAGATACGCAGTATTTT. Looking up the rest from reference TRBV28 and TRBJ2-3 gives the full variable domain: DVKVTQSSRYLVKRTGEKVFLECVQDMDHENMFWYRQDPGLGLRLIYFSYDVKMKEKGDIPEGYSVSREKKERFSLILESASTNQTSMYLCASSTSGSTDTQYFGPGTRLTVL.

The gene calls are TRBV7-9 and TRBJ2-5; maybe TRBD1 (6 bases). The CDR3 spans 13 residues. V dropped 3 bases and J dropped 4 bases, with 9 bases sitting between them. The V gene's germline CDR1 is SEHNR and CDR2 FQNEAQ (reference sequence). CDR3 nucleotides: TGTGCCAGCAGCTTTTCAGGGGTAGAGACCCAGTACTTC. Residues: CASSFSGVETQYF.

As for this clone: The same CDR3 arises from other DNA sequences in this sample as well. The chain carries TRBV7-2 and TRBJ2-7; no clear D gene. CDR3 length: 12 amino acids. Germline V gene data show CDR1 as SGHTA and CDR2 as FQGNSA. The ends were cut back, 2 bases at V and 1 base at J, with 3 bases in the middle. The CDR3 nucleotides read TGTGCCAGCAGCTTATCGTCCTACGAGCAGTACTTC. Translated, it gives CASSLSSYEQYF.

J is TRBJ2-1 and V is TRBV5-1; D is undetermined. CDR1 and CDR2 (germline): SGHRS, YFSETQ. The CDR3 is made up of 12 amino acids. V lost 1 base and J lost 6, with 5 bases in between. Here the CDR3 DNA reads TGCGCCAGCAGCTTGCGGCCCAATGAGCAGTTCTTC. It yields the protein CASSLRPNEQFF. Based on the CDR3 plus reference TRBV5-1 and TRBJ2-1, the full variable domain is KAGVTQTPRYLIKTRGQQVTLSCSPISGHRSVSWYQQTPGQGLQFLFEYFSETQRNKGNFPGRFSGRQFSNSRSEMNVSTLELGDSALYLCASSLRPNEQFFGPGTRLTVL.

This clone was recorded only once. The chain employs TRBV7-3 and TRBJ1-1; 12 nucleotides agree with TRBD1. The CDR3 loop spans 14 amino acids. Germline V CDR1 and CDR2: SGHTA, FQGTGA. Unmatched junction bases numbered 6, after V lost 2 bases and J lost 11 bases. CDR3 in amino acids: CASSLLGQGAVAFF. The CDR3 nucleotides are TGTGCCAGCAGCTTATTGGGACAGGGGGCTGTTGCTTTCTTT.

The gene calls are TRBV27 and TRBJ1-4, with D possibly TRBD1 on 5 matching bases. Germline CDR1 and CDR2: MNHEY and SMNVEV (reference sequence). The CDR3 extends over 17 amino acids. Between the trimmed V and J ends, which lost 5 bases and 7 bases, there was a span of 23 bases. CDR3 sequence: CASSLYGGNAPGEKLFF. CDR3 DNA sequence: TGTGCCAGCAGTCTATATGGGGGTAATGCTCCTGGTGAAAAACTGTTTTTT.

This chain connects TRBV2 to TRBJ2-2, with 9 bases aligning to TRBD2. After removal of 3 bases from V and 5 bases from J, the junction contained 4 bases not matched to a gene. CDR1 is SNHLY and CDR2 is FYNNEI in the germline V gene. This CDR3 region has 15 residues. CDR3 sequence (DNA): TGTGCCAGCAGTGAGGTGACTAGCGGTACCGGGGAGCTGTTTTTT. It specifies CASSEVTSGTGELFF.

The chain joins TRBV19 to TRBJ1-5; D may be TRBD1 (6 bases). Between the trimmed V and J ends, which lost 4 bases and 9 bases, there was a span of 13 bases. CDR1 LNHDA and CDR2 SQIVND come from the germline V gene (reference sequence). This CDR3 contains 13 residues. The chain's CDR3 is CASSKGGLTPQHF. As DNA, the CDR3 is TGTGCCAGTAGTAAGGGGGGGCTGACGCCCCAGCATTTT. The whole variable domain, filled in from reference TRBV19 and TRBJ1-5, reads DGGITQSPKYLFRKEGQNVTLSCEQNLNHDAMYWYRQDPGQGLRLIYYSQIVNDFQKGDIAEGYSVSREKKESFPLTVTSAQKNPTAFYLCASSKGGLTPQHFGDGTRLSIL.

The chain employs TRBV7-2 and TRBJ2-2, with 8 bases aligning to TRBD2. J lost 0 bases, V lost 5 bases, and 5 bases had no gene match. CDR1 and CDR2 from the germline V gene are SGHTA and FQGNSA. The CDR3 loop spans 16 amino acids. The CDR3 DNA reads as TGTGCCAGCAGCCATAGCGGGACCGCGAACACCGGGGAGCTGTTTTTT. Its protein is CASSHSGTANTGELFF.

The rearrangement joins TRBV4-3 to TRBJ2-7; no firm D call. Germline V gene lookup returns CDR1 LGHNA and CDR2 YSLEER. CDR3 length: 15 residues. Between the trimmed V and J ends, which lost 0 bases and 6 bases, there was a span of 15 bases. The chain's CDR3 is CASSQDNRVRGEQYF. CDR3 bases: TGCGCCAGCAGCCAAGATAACCGAGTACGAGGCGAGCAGTACTTC.

Only one count was recorded for this clone. The V and J genes are TRBV13 and TRBJ2-1; D is undetermined. In germline, CDR1 is PRHDT, CDR2 FYEKMQ (reference sequence). Trimming took off 2 bases at V and 6 bases at J, with 11 bases between the two ends. The CDR3 totals 14 residues. CDR3 bases: TGTGCCAGCAGCTTACCGACCGAGTCCAATGAGCAGTTCTTC. It is translated as CASSLPTESNEQFF.

This clone came up a few times. This chain uses TRBV6-6 with TRBJ2-7; TRBD1 matches at 7 bases. V lost 5 bases and J lost 5; bases outside the gene matches: 9. The germline CDR1 and CDR2 sequences are MNHNY and SVGAGI (reference sequence). CDR3 size: 14 residues. The CDR3, as DNA: TGTGCCAGCAGTGCCTCCGGGACAGAAAACGAGCAGTACTTC. As protein: CASSASGTENEQYF.

The chain has TRBV9 and TRBJ1-1; tentatively, D is TRBD1 (6 bases). Germline lookup yields CDR1 SGDLS and CDR2 YYNGEE. V shed 4 bases and J shed 1 base, with 14 bases lying between them. The CDR3 has 15 amino acids. The CDR3 protein is CASSPLTGRNTEAFF. In nucleotides, the CDR3 is TGTGCCAGCAGCCCCTTGACAGGAAGGAACACTGAAGCTTTCTTT.

The J gene is TRBJ1-2, the V gene TRBV7-2, with TRBD1 matching over 7 bases. CDR3 length: 15 amino acids. The ends lost 5 bases at V and 4 bases at J; junction bases unmatched: 10. Germline CDR1 reads SGHTA; CDR2 reads FQGNSA. This CDR3 reads CASSPRQGGLYGYTF. For the CDR3, the DNA is TGTGCCAGCAGCCCTCGTCAGGGGGGCCTCTATGGCTACACCTTC. The full variable domain, in which reference TRBV7-2 and TRBJ1-2 provide the parts outside the CDR3, is GAGVSQSPSNKVTEKGKDVELRCDPISGHTALYWYRQSLGQGLEFLIYFQGNSAPDKSGLPSDRFSAERTGGSVSTLTIQRTQQEDSAVYLCASSPRQGGLYGYTFGSGTRLTVV.

V usage is TRBV4-3 and J usage is TRBJ1-2, with unresolved D. This CDR3 contains 15 residues. The germline gives CDR1 LGHNA, CDR2 YSLEER. Trimming left V 0 bases short and J 4 bases short, with 12 bases between. CDR3 sequence: CASSQDHRNSYGYTF. The CDR3 nucleotides are TGCGCCAGCAGCCAAGATCATCGGAACAGCTATGGCTACACCTTC.

The chain recombines TRBV7-8 with TRBJ1-5, with TRBD1 as a possible D gene (6 bases). V was trimmed by 5 bases and J by 4 bases, leaving 9 bases between them. CDR1 and CDR2 (germline): SGHVS, FQNEAQ. The CDR3 sequence is 13 residues long. The CDR3 nucleotides are TGTGCCAGCAGCGTCGACAGGAATCAGCCCCAGCATTTT. Translating gives CASSVDRNQPQHF.

The V call is TRBV6-6, the J call TRBJ1-5, with D possibly TRBD1 on 6 matching bases. The germline V and J ends were trimmed by 2 bases and 6 bases, with 11 bases remaining between them. CDR1 MNHNY and CDR2 SVGAGI come from the germline V gene (reference sequence). The CDR3 is 14 residues long. For the CDR3, the DNA is TGTGCCAGCAGTTACAACAGGGCGAGTCAGCCCCAGCATTTT. Amino acid sequence: CASSYNRASQPQHF.

This CDR3 reads CAWNGASTDTQYF. As DNA, the CDR3 is TGTGCCTGGAACGGTGCTAGCACAGATACGCAGTATTTT. This rearrangement joins TRBV30 to TRBJ2-3; D gene uncertain. Trimming removed 4 bases at V and 0 bases at J, with 8 bases between. This CDR3 has 13 amino acids. Germline CDR1 and CDR2: GTSNPN and SVGIG (reference sequence).

This clone turned up a few times. An end of the junction differs from the germline gene, which may be a read error. V and J are TRBV4-2 and TRBJ2-5; 11 positions agree with TRBD2. This CDR3 comprises 17 residues. Germline CDR1 LGHNA, CDR2 YNFKEQ. This CDR3 reads CASSPWGASGRQGTQYF. The DNA of the CDR3 is TGTGCCAGCAGCCCTTGGGGGGCTAGCGGGAGGCAAGGGACCCAGTACTTC.